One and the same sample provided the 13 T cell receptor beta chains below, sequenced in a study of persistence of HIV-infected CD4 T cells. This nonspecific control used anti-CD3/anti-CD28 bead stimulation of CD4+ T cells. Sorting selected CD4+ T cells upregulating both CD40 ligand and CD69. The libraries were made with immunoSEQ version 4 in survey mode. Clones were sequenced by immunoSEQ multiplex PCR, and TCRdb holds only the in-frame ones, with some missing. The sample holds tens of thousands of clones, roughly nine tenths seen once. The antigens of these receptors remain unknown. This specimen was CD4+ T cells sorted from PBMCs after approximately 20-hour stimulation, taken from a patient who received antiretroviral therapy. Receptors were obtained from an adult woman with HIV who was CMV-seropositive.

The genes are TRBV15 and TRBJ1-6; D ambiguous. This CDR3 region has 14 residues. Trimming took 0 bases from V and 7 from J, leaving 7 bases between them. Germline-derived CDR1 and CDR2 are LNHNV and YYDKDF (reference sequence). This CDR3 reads CATSREPRNSPLHF. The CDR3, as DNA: TGTGCCACCAGCAGAGAGCCACGGAATTCACCCCTCCACTTT.

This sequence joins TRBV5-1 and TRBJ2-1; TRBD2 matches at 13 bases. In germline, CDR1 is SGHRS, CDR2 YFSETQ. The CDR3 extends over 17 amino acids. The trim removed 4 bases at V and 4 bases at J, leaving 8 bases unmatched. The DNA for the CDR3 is TGCGCCAGCAGCAGTCCACTAGCGGGGGGGACATACAATGAGCAGTTCTTC. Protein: CASSSPLAGGTYNEQFF.

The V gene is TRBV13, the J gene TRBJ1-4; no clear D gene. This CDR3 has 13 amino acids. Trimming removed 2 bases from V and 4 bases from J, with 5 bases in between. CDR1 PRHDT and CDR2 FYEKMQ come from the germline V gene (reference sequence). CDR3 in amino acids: CASSLWGNEKLFF. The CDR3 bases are TGTGCCAGCAGCTTATGGGGTAATGAAAAACTGTTTTTT.

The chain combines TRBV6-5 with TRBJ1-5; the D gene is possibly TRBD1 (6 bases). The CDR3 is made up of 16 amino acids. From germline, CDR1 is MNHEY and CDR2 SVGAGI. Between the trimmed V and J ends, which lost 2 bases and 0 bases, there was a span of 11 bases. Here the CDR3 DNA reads TGTGCCAGCAGTTACATGGACAGTCCTAGCAATCAGCCCCAGCATTTT. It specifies CASSYMDSPSNQPQHF.

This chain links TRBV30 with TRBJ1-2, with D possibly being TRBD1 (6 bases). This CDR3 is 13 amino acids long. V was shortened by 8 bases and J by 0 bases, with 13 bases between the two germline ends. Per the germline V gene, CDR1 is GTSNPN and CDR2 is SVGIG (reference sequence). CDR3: CAGGASANYGYTF. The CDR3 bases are TGTGCCGGGGGGGCTTCAGCTAACTATGGCTACACCTTC.

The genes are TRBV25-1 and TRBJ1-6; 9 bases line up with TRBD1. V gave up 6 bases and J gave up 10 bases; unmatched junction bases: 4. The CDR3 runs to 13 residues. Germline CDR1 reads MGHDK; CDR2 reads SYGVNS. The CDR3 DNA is TGTGCCAGCAGCAGGACAGGGGAATCACCCCTCCACTTT. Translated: CASSRTGESPLHF.

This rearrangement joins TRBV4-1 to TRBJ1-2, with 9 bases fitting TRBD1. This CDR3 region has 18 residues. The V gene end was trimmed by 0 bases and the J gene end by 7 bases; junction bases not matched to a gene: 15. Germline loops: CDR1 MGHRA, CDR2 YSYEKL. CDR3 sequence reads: CASSQEKGQGGYSGGYTF. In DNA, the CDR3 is TGCGCCAGCAGCCAAGAAAAGGGACAGGGAGGTTACTCGGGTGGCTACACCTTC.

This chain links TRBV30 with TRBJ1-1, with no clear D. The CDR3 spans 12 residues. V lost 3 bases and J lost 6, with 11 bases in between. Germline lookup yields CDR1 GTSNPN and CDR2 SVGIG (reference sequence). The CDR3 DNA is TGTGCCTGGAGAAGCAGCAGGCCTGAAGCTTTCTTT. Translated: CAWRSSRPEAFF.

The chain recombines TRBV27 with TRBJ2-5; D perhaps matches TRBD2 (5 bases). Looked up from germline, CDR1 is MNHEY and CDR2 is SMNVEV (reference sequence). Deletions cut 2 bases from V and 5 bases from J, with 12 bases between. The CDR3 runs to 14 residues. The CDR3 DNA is TGTGCCAGCAGTTTACGGGGAGATGGGGAGACCCAGTACTTC. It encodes CASSLRGDGETQYF.

CDR3 bases: TGTGCCAGTAGTTCTATAGCGGGGGGGCGCTCTGGGGCCAACGTCCTGACTTTC. As protein: CASSSIAGGRSGANVLTF. The V call is TRBV19, the J call TRBJ2-6; 11 bases match TRBD2. Trimming at V came to 5 bases and at J to 0 bases, leaving 6 bases not matched to a gene. Germline V gives CDR1 LNHDA, CDR2 SQIVND (reference sequence). The CDR3 loop spans 18 amino acids.

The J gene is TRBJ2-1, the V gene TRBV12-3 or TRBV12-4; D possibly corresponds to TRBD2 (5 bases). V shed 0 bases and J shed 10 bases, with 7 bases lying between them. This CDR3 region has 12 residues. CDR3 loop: CASSLAAAEQFF. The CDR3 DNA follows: TGTGCCAGCAGTTTAGCAGCGGCCGAGCAGTTCTTC.

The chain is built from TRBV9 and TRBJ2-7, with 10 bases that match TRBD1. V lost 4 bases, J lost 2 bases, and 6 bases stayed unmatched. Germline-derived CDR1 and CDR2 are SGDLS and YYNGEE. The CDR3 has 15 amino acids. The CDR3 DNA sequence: TGTGCCAGCAGCAAATTGGGACAGGGGACCTACGAGCAGTACTTC. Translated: CASSKLGQGTYEQYF.

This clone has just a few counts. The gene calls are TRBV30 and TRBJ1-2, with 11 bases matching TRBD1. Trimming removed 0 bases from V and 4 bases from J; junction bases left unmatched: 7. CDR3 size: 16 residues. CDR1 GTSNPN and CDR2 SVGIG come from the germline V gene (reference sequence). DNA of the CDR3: TGTGCCTGGAGTGTATCTAGGACAGGGGGCAGCTATGGCTACACCTTC. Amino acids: CAWSVSRTGGSYGYTF.